The clone carrying this TCR beta chain occurred many times. MiXCR was run by TCRdb on the 5' RACE reads, yielding one entry per CDR3 protein. Here the sample spans around 250,000 distinct CDR3 sequences, approximately 9% being singletons. This specimen belongs to a study of T-cell memory formation after mild COVID-19. Trimming took 4 bases from V and 1 from J; bases not matched to a gene: 4. The CDR3 runs to 14 residues. Germline V gene sequence: CDR1 SGHRS, CDR2 YFSETQ. What was sequenced was PBMCs or a T cell subset sorted from them (not recorded which). V gene TRBV5-1 combines with J gene TRBJ1-1, with 7 positions matching TRBD1. This clonotype originated in a man between 18 and 29 years old who had mild COVID-19 (a few samples of this study predate the infection). Cell type and time point are not known. CDR3 DNA sequence: TGCGCCAGCAGCGCCGACAGGGCGAACACTGAAGCTTTCTTT. Protein product: CASSADRANTEAFF.